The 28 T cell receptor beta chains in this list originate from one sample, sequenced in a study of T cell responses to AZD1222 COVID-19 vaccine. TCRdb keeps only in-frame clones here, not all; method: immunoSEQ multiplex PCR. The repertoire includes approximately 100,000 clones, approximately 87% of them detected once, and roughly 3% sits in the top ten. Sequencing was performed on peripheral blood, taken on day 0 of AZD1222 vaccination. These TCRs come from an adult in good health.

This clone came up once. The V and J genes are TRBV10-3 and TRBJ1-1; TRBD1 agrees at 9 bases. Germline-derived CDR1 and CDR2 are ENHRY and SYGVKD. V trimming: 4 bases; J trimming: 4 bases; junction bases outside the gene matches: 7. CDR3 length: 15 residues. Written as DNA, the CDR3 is TGTGCCATCAGTGGGAGGGGACAGGGAGCCACTGAAGCTTTCTTT. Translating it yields CAISGRGQGATEAFF.

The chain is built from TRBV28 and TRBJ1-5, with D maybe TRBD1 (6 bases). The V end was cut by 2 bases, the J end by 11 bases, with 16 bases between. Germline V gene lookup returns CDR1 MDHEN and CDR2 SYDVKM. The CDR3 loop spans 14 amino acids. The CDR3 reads CASSLGQRGLSQHF. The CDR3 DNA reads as TGTGCCAGCAGTTTAGGACAGCGAGGGTTGTCCCAGCATTTT.

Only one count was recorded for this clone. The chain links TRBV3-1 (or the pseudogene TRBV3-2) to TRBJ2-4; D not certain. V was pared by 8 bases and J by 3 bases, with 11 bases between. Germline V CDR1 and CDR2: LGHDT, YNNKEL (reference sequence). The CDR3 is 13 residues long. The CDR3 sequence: CASREDGKNIQYF. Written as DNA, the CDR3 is TGTGCCAGCCGTGAGGACGGCAAAAACATTCAGTACTTC.

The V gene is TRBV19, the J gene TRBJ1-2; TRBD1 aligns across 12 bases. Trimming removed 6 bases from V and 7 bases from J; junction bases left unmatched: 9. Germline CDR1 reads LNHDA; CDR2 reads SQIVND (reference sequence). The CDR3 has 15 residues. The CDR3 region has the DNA TGTGCCAGTAGGGGGACAGGGGGCACGGAGCGTGGCTACACCTTC. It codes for CASRGTGGTERGYTF. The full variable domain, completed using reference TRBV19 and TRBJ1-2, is DGGITQSPKYLFRKEGQNVTLSCEQNLNHDAMYWYRQDPGQGLRLIYYSQIVNDFQKGDIAEGYSVSREKKESFPLTVTSAQKNPTAFYLCASRGTGGTERGYTFGSGTRLTVV.

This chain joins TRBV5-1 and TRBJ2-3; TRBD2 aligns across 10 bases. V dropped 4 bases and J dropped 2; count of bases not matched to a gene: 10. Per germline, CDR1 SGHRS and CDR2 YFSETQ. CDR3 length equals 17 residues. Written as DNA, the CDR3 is TGCGCCAGCAGCCCGTCTAAGACTAGCGGGTACACAGATACGCAGTATTTT. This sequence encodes CASSPSKTSGYTDTQYF.

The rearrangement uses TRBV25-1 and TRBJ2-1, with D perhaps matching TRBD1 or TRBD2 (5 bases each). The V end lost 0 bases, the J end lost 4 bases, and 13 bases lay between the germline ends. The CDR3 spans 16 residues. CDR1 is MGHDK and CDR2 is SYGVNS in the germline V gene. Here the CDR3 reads CASSEYMGESYNEQFF. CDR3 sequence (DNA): TGTGCCAGCAGTGAATATATGGGGGAATCATACAATGAGCAGTTCTTC.

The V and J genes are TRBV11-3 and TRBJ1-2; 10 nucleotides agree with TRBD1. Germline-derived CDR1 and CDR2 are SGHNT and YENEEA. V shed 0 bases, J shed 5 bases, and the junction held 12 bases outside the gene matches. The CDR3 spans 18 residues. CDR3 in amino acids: CASSLERPGDRGWYGYTF. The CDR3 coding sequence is TGTGCCAGCAGCTTAGAGAGACCGGGGGACAGGGGATGGTATGGCTACACCTTC.

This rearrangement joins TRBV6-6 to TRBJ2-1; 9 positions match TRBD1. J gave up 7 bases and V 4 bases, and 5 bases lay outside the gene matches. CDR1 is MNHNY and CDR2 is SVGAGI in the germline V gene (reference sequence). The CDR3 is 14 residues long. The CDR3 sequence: CASSWDRVRNEQFF. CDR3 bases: TGTGCCAGCAGTTGGGACAGGGTTAGGAATGAGCAGTTCTTC.

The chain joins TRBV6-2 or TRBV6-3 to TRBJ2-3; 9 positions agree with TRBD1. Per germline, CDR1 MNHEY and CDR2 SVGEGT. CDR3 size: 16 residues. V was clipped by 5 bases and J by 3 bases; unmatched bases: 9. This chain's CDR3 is CASSAAGTGQTDTQYF. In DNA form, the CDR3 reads TGTGCCAGCAGTGCCGCCGGGACAGGGCAAACAGATACGCAGTATTTT.

CDR3 loop: CASSARAGGNYGYTF. The CDR3 coding sequence is TGTGCCAGCAGTGCAAGGGCTGGGGGTAACTATGGCTACACCTTC. V is TRBV25-1 and J is TRBJ1-2, with D maybe TRBD1 (5 bases). This CDR3 comprises 15 residues. CDR1 is MGHDK and CDR2 is SYGVNS in the germline V gene. V gave up 4 bases and J gave up 1 base, with 13 bases separating them.

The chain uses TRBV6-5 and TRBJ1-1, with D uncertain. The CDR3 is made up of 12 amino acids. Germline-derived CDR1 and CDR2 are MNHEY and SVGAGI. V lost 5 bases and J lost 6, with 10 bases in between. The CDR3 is CASSLPVPEAFF. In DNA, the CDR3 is TGTGCCAGCAGTCTCCCAGTACCTGAAGCTTTCTTT.

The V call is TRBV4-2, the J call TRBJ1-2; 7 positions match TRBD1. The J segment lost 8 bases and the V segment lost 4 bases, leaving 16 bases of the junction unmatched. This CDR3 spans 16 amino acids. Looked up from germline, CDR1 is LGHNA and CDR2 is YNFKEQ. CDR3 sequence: CASSLRQGESAEGYTF. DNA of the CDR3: TGTGCCAGCAGCCTCCGACAGGGAGAAAGCGCGGAGGGCTACACCTTC.

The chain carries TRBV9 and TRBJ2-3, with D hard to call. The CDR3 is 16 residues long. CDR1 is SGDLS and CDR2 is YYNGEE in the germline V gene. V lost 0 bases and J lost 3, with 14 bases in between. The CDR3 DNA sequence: TGTGCCAGCAGCGTAGTCCCTCGGTGGGCAACAGATACGCAGTATTTT. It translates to CASSVVPRWATDTQYF.

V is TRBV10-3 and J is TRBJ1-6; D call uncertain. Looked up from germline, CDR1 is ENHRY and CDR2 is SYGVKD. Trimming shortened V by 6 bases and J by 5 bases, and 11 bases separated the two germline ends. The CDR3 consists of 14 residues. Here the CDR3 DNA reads TGTGCCATCAGACCGGGAACAAATAATTCACCCCTCCACTTT. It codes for CAIRPGTNNSPLHF.

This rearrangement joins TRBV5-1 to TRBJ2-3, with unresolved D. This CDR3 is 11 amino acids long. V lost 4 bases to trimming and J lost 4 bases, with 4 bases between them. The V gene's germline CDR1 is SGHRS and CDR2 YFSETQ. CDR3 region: CASSGSDTQYF. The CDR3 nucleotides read TGCGCCAGCAGCGGTTCAGATACGCAGTATTTT.

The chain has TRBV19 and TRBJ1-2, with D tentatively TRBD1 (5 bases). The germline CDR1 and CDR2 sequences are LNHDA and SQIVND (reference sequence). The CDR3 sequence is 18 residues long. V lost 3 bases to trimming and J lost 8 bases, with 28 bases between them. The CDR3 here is CASSIISTGLGLGSGYTF. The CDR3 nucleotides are TGTGCCAGTAGTATTATTTCCACAGGTCTGGGTTTGGGGAGCGGCTACACCTTC.

The CDR3 protein is CASSPPTTGAGNTIYF. In DNA, the CDR3 is TGTGCCAGCAGCCCTCCGACCACGGGGGCCGGAAACACCATATATTTT. The chain couples TRBV7-2 to TRBJ1-3; D may be TRBD1 (6 bases). The CDR3 has 16 amino acids. The V gene lost 5 bases and the J gene lost 4 bases, with 18 bases spanning the gap. CDR1 and CDR2 from the germline V gene are SGHTA and FQGNSA. Full variable domain (missing parts from reference TRBV7-2 and TRBJ1-3): GAGVSQSPSNKVTEKGKDVELRCDPISGHTALYWYRQSLGQGLEFLIYFQGNSAPDKSGLPSDRFSAERTGGSVSTLTIQRTQQEDSAVYLCASSPPTTGAGNTIYFGEGSWLTVV.

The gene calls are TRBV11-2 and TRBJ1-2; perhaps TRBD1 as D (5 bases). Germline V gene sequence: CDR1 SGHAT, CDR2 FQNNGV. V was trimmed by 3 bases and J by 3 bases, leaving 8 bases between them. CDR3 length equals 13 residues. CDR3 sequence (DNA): TGTGCCAGCAGCTTTCAGGGCCACTATGGCTACACCTTC. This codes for CASSFQGHYGYTF.

The CDR3 sequence: CASLKGVWLADTQYF. The CDR3 nucleotides read TGTGCCAGCCTTAAGGGGGTGTGGCTTGCAGATACGCAGTATTTT. The V and J genes are TRBV2 and TRBJ2-3, with a weak D call TRBD1 (6 bases). Germline CDR1 and CDR2: SNHLY and FYNNEI. V gave up 8 bases and J gave up 4 bases, with 19 bases separating them. The CDR3 has 15 residues.

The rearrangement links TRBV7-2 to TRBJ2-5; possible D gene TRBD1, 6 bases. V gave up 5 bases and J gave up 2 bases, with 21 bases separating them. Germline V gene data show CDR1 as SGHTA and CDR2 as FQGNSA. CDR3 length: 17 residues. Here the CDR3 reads CASSLNPQGVGQETQYF. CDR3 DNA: TGTGCCAGCAGCCTAAACCCACAGGGAGTCGGTCAAGAGACCCAGTACTTC.

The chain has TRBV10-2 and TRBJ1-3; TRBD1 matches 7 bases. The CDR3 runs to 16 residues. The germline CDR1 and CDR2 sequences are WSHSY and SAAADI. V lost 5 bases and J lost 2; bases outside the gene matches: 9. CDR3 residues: CASSRGLLGAGNTIYF. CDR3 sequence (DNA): TGCGCCAGCAGTAGGGGGCTCCTCGGGGCTGGAAACACCATATATTTT.

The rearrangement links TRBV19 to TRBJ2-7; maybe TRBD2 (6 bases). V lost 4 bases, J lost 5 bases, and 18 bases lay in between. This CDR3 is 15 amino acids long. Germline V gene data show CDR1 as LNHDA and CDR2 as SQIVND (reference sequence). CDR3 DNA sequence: TGTGCCAGTAGTAATACGGCGGGGTACGGCCACGAGCAGTACTTC. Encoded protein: CASSNTAGYGHEQYF. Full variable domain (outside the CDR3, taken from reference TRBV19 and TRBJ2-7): DGGITQSPKYLFRKEGQNVTLSCEQNLNHDAMYWYRQDPGQGLRLIYYSQIVNDFQKGDIAEGYSVSREKKESFPLTVTSAQKNPTAFYLCASSNTAGYGHEQYFGPGTRLTVT.

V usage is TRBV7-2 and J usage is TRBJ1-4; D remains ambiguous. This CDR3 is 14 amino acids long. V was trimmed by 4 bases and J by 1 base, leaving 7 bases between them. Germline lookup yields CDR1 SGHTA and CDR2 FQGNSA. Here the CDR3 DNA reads TGTGCCAGCAGCTCAGCGATAACTAATGAAAAACTGTTTTTT. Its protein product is CASSSAITNEKLFF.

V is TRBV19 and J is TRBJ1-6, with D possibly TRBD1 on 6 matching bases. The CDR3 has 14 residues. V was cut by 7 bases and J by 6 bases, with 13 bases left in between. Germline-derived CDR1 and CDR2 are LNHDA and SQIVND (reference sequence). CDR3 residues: CASTTGTFNSPLHF. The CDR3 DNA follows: TGTGCCAGTACCACCGGGACATTTAATTCACCCCTCCACTTT.

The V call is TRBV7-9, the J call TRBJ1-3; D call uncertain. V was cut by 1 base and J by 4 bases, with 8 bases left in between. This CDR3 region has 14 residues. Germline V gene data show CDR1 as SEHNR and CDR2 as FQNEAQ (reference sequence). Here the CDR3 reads CASSLVSRGNTIYF. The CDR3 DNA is TGTGCCAGCAGCTTAGTATCGCGGGGAAACACCATATATTTT. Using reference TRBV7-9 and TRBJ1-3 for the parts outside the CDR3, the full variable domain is DTGVSQNPRHKITKRGQNVTFRCDPISEHNRLYWYRQTLGQGPEFLTYFQNEAQLEKSRLLSDRFSAERPKGSFSTLEIQRTEQGDSAMYLCASSLVSRGNTIYFGEGSWLTVV.

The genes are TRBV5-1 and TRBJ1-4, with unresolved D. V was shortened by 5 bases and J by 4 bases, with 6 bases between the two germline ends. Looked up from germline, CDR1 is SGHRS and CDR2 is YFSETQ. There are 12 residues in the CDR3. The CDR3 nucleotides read TGCGCCAGCAGAGAAGATAATGAAAAACTGTTTTTT. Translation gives CASREDNEKLFF.

The CDR3 loop reads CASSVEPQETQYF. DNA for the CDR3: TGTGCCAGCAGCGTAGAACCGCAAGAGACCCAGTACTTC. The chain recombines TRBV9 with TRBJ2-5, with D unresolved. Trimming left V 0 bases short and J 2 bases short, with 5 bases between. The germline gives CDR1 SGDLS, CDR2 YYNGEE. This CDR3 comprises 13 residues.

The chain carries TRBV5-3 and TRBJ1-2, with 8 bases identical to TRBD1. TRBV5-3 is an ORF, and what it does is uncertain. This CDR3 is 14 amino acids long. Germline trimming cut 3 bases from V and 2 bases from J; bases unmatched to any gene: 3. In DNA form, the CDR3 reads TGTGCCAGAAGCTCAGGGGGCCCCAACTATGGCTACACCTTC. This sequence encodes CARSSGGPNYGYTF.